Following are 24 T cell receptor beta chains from one sample sequenced in a study of CXCR3-negative and CXCR3-positive naive CD8 T cells. Study results and limitations: When CXCR3-positive naive cells were set against CXCR3-negative naive cells, the former had more hydrophobic TRB CDR3s.

The antigens of these receptors remain unknown. TRB cDNA libraries were made by UMI-labeled 5' RACE. Reprocessing the 5' RACE reads, TCRdb reports a single entry for every CDR3 protein and omits DNA. The sample totals about 110,000 distinct CDR3 sequences. Sequenced input: naive CXCR3+ CD8+ T cells from blood. Subset here: CD45RO-CCR7+CD27+CD95- naive CD8+ T cells expressing CXCR3 (TNR3+). These TCRs come from a human donor in good health. Some clones in this sample may be carry-over from other donors' samples.

The V gene is TRBV10-3, the J gene TRBJ2-7; lacking DNA, the TRBD1 call made by TCRdb goes unchecked. This CDR3 region has 15 residues. CDR1 ENHRY and CDR2 SYGVKD come from the germline V gene. The CDR3 region is CAISARTGISYEQYF.

The chain employs TRBV12-3 or TRBV12-4 and TRBJ2-1; TCRdb selects TRBD1, and the lack of DNA leaves this call unchecked. CDR3 length: 15 residues. The CDR3 loop reads CASSLGTGFFNEQFF.

V usage is TRBV5-1 and J usage is TRBJ2-3; TCRdb returns TRBD2, unconfirmable since there is no DNA. Germline V lookup: CDR1 SGHRS, CDR2 YFSETQ. This CDR3 contains 15 residues. Here the CDR3 reads CASSSTTGGTDTQYF. The full variable domain, its missing parts supplied by reference TRBV5-1 and TRBJ2-3, is KAGVTQTPRYLIKTRGQQVTLSCSPISGHRSVSWYQQTPGQGLQFLFEYFSETQRNKGNFPGRFSGRQFSNSRSEMNVSTLELGDSALYLCASSSTTGGTDTQYFGPGTRLTVL.

The chain combines TRBV15 with TRBJ2-5; TCRdb's D call, TRBD2, is unchecked because there is no DNA. Germline loops: CDR1 LNHNV, CDR2 YYDKDF (reference sequence). There are 16 residues in the CDR3. The CDR3 region is CATSREVAGAQETQYF.

This chain uses TRBV7-2 with TRBJ2-3; TCRdb's D gene call, TRBD1, goes unchecked for lack of DNA. The CDR3 has 14 amino acids. In germline, CDR1 is SGHTA, CDR2 FQGNSA. CDR3 region: CASSSTGATDTQYF. Supplemented by reference TRBV7-2 and TRBJ2-3, the full variable domain reads GAGVSQSPSNKVTEKGKDVELRCDPISGHTALYWYRQSLGQGLEFLIYFQGNSAPDKSGLPSDRFSAERTGGSVSTLTIQRTQQEDSAVYLCASSSTGATDTQYFGPGTRLTVL.

The chain employs TRBV7-9 and TRBJ2-2; no DNA is available, so the TRBD1 call from TCRdb remains unchecked. Germline V lookup: CDR1 SEHNR, CDR2 FQNEAQ (reference sequence). This CDR3 has 13 amino acids. The CDR3 protein is CASSLGGTGELFF.

The V and J genes are TRBV30 and TRBJ2-1; TCRdb's D gene call, TRBD1, goes unchecked for lack of DNA. The CDR3 has 18 residues. Germline lookup yields CDR1 GTSNPN and CDR2 SVGIG (reference sequence). The CDR3 region is CAWSVGTGGILDYNEQFF. Variable domain in full (rest from reference TRBV30 and TRBJ2-1): SQTIHQWPATLVQPVGSPLSLECTVEGTSNPNLYWYRQAAGRGLQLLFYSVGIGQISSEVPQNLSASRPQDRQFILSSKKLLLSDSGFYLCAWSVGTGGILDYNEQFFGPGTRLTVL.

The chain joins TRBV10-3 to TRBJ2-6; checking the TCRdb D call of TRBD1 is not possible without DNA. This CDR3 region has 17 residues. The germline V gene has CDR1 ENHRY and CDR2 SYGVKD. CDR3 amino acids: CAISRGGHPSGANVLTF.

The J gene is TRBJ2-1, the V gene TRBV29-1; TCRdb returns TRBD2, unconfirmable since there is no DNA. Germline V gene sequence: CDR1 SQVTM, CDR2 ANQGSEA. This CDR3 has 17 amino acids. The CDR3 sequence is CSASGTSGTTSYNEQFF.

The gene calls are TRBV5-5 and TRBJ1-3. Germline CDR1 is SGHKS and CDR2 is YYEKEE (reference sequence). This CDR3 has 13 residues. CDR3 sequence reads: CASSKLGGNTIYF.

CDR3 residues: CSVEGTGKSDEQYF. This rearrangement joins TRBV29-1 to TRBJ2-7; without DNA, the TCRdb call of TRBD1 cannot be checked. The CDR3 loop spans 14 amino acids. Germline V gives CDR1 SQVTM, CDR2 ANQGSEA.

The chain carries TRBV29-1 and TRBJ2-3; TCRdb's D call of TRBD1 is untestable without DNA. Germline CDR1 reads SQVTM; CDR2 reads ANQGSEA. CDR3 length: 14 amino acids. CDR3 loop: CSVDKGIPTDTQYF.

The rearrangement links TRBV5-1 to TRBJ2-1; TCRdb's D gene call, TRBD2, goes unchecked for lack of DNA. This CDR3 comprises 16 residues. CDR1 is SGHRS and CDR2 is YFSETQ in the germline V gene. The CDR3 protein is CASSLVLAGDYDEQFF.

The chain recombines TRBV6-2 or TRBV6-3 with TRBJ2-7; there is no DNA to check the TCRdb D call of TRBD1. The germline gives CDR1 MNHEY, CDR2 SVGEGT. The CDR3 is 15 amino acids. CDR3 sequence reads: CASSYWAGATYEQYF.

This chain connects TRBV3-1 to TRBJ2-1. This CDR3 is 14 amino acids long. Germline V gene sequence: CDR1 LGHDT, CDR2 YNNKEL (reference sequence). This chain's CDR3 is CASSQGVANNEQFF.

The CDR3 reads CASSQGRATYEQYF. The chain couples TRBV4-3 to TRBJ2-7; the D call from TCRdb, TRBD1, cannot be confirmed without DNA. The germline V gene has CDR1 LGHNA and CDR2 YSLEER. The CDR3 has 14 amino acids.

V is TRBV29-1 and J is TRBJ2-5; with no DNA, the TCRdb D assignment of TRBD2 cannot be verified. In germline, CDR1 is SQVTM, CDR2 ANQGSEA. The CDR3 sequence is 14 residues long. CDR3 in amino acids: CSVLAGLYQETQYF. The full variable domain, with the rest looked up from reference TRBV29-1 and TRBJ2-5, is SAVISQKPSRDICQRGTSLTIQCQVDSQVTMMFWYRQQPGQSLTLIATANQGSEATYESGFVIDKFPISRPNLTFSTLTVSNMSPEDSSIYLCSVLAGLYQETQYFGPGTRLLVL.

This rearrangement joins TRBV4-1 to TRBJ2-7; the TCRdb D gene call, TRBD2, has no DNA to confirm it. Germline lookup yields CDR1 MGHRA and CDR2 YSYEKL. The CDR3 runs 14 residues. This CDR3 reads CASSQIIEAPEQYF.

The gene calls are TRBV19 and TRBJ1-1; TCRdb lists TRBD1, though no DNA is available to test this call. The CDR3 is 12 amino acids. CDR1 is LNHDA and CDR2 is SQIVND in the germline V gene (reference sequence). CDR3 protein: CATGTGSTEAFF.

The chain has TRBV4-1 and TRBJ2-7; TCRdb's D gene call, TRBD2, goes unchecked for lack of DNA. Germline CDR1 reads MGHRA; CDR2 reads YSYEKL. The CDR3 is made up of 16 amino acids. CDR3 sequence: CASSQGLAGEGYEQYF.

The chain links TRBV7-6 to TRBJ2-1; with no DNA, the TCRdb D assignment of TRBD2 cannot be verified. The length of the CDR3 is 20 residues. Germline V gene data show CDR1 as SGHVS and CDR2 as FNYEAQ. The CDR3 loop is CASSLAPRLAGARDYNEQFF.

The CDR3 loop reads CASPLATGELFF. V and J are TRBV27 and TRBJ2-2. The CDR3 has 12 residues. Germline-derived CDR1 and CDR2 are MNHEY and SMNVEV (reference sequence).

J is TRBJ2-5 and V is TRBV6-2 or TRBV6-3. The CDR3 length is 12 residues. Germline CDR1 and CDR2: MNHEY and SVGEGT. CDR3 sequence: CASSYKQETQYF.

The chain joins TRBV6-5 to TRBJ2-5. Germline assignment: CDR1 MNHEY and CDR2 SVGAGI. The CDR3 covers 15 residues. CDR3: CASSYTNGNQETQYF.